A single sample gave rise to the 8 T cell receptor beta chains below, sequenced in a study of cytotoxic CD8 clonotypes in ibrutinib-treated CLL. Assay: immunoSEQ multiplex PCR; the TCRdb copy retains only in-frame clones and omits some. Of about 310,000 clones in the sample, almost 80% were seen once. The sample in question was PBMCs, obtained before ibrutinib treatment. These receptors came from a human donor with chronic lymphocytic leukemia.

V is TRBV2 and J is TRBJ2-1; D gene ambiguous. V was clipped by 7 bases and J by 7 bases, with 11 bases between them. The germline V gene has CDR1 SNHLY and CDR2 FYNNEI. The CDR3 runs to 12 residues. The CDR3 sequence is CASNRATNEQFF. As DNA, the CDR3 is TGTGCCAGCAATAGAGCCACAAATGAGCAGTTCTTC.

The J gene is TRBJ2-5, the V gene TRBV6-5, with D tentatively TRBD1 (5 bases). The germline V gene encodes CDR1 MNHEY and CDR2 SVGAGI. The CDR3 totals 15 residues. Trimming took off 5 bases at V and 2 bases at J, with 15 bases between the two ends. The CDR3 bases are TGTGCCAGCAGTCCCCAGGACAAGGGGCAAGAGACCCAGTACTTC. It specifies CASSPQDKGQETQYF.

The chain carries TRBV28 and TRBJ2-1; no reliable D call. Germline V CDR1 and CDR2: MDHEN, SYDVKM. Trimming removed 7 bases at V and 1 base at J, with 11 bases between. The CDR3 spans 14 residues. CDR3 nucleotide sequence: TGTGCCAGCACCCAGAGTGGGTCCTACAATGAGCAGTTCTTC. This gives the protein CASTQSGSYNEQFF.

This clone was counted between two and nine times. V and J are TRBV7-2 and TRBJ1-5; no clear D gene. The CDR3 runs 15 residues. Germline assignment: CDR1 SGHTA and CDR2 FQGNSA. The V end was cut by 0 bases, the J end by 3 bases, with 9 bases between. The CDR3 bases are TGTGCCAGCAGCTTAGCGGCCCCCTCCAATCAGCCCCAGCATTTT. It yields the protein CASSLAAPSNQPQHF.

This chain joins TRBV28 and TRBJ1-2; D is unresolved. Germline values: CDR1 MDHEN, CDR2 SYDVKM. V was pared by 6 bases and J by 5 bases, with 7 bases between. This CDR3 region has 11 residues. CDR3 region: CASRDGYGYTF. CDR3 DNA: TGTGCCAGCAGGGACGGTTATGGCTACACCTTC.

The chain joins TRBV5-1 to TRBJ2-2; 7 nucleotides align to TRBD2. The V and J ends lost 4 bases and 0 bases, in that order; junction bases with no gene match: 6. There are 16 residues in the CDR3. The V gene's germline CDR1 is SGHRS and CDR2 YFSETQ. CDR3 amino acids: CASSPRDYSNTGELFF. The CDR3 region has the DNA TGCGCCAGCAGCCCCCGGGACTACTCGAACACCGGGGAGCTGTTTTTT.

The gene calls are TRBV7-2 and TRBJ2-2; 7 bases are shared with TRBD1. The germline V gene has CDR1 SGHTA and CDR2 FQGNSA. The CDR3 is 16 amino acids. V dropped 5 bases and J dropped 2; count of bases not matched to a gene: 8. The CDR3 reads CASSRPGTENTGELFF. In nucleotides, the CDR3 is TGTGCCAGCAGCCGCCCCGGGACAGAAAACACCGGGGAGCTGTTTTTT.

CDR3 residues: CASSRDRSQPQHF. The CDR3 DNA sequence: TGTGCCAGCAGCCGGGACCGATCACAGCCCCAGCATTTT. The V and J genes are TRBV13 and TRBJ1-5; a possible D gene is TRBD1 (5 bases). The V and J ends lost 5 bases and 7 bases respectively, with 12 bases between them. The CDR3 length is 13 residues. Germline V gene sequence: CDR1 PRHDT, CDR2 FYEKMQ (reference sequence).